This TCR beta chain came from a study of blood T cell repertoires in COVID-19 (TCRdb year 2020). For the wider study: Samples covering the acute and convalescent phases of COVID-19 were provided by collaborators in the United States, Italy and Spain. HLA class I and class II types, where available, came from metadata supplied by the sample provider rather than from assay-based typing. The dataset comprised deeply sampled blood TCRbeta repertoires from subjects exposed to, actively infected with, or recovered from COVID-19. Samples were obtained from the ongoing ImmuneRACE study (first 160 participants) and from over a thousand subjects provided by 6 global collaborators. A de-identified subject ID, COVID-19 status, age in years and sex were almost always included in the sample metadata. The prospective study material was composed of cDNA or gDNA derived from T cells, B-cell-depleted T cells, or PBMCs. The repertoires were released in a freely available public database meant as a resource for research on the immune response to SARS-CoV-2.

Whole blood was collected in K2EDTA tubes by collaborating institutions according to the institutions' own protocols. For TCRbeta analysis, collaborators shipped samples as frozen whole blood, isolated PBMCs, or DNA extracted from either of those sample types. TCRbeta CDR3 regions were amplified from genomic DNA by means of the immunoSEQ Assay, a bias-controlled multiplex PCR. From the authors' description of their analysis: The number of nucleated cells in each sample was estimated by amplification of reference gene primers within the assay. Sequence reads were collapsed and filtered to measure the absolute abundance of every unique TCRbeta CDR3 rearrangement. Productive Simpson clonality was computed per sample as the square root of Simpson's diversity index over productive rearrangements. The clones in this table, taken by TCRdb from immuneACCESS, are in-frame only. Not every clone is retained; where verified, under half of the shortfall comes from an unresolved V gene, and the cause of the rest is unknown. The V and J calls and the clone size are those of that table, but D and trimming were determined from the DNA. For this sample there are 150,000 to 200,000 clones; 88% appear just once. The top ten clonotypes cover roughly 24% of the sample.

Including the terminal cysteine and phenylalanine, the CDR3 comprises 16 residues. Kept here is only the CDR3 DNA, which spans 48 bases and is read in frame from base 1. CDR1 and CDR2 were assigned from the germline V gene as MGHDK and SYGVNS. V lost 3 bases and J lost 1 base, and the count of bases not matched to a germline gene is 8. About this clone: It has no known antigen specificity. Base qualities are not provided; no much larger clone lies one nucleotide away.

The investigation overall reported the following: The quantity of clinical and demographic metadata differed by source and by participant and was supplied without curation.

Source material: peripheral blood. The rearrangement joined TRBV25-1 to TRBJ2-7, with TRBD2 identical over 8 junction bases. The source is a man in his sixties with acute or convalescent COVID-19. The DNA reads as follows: TGTGCCAGCAGTGATCCCGAGAGCGGGAGTTCCTACGAGCAGTACTTC. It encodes CASSDPESGSSYEQYF.